The following is a TCR beta chain sequence with its context. This entry is derived from a study of blood T cell repertoires in COVID-19. Study in general: Some COVID-19 samples were acute and others convalescent; all came from the United States, Italy and Spain. Sources were T cells, B-cell-depleted T cells, or PBMCs; the material itself was cDNA or gDNA.

This CDR3 is 15 amino acids long. Trimming at V came to 5 bases and at J to 3 bases, leaving 9 bases not matched to a gene. Germline V gene lookup returns CDR1 MNHEY and CDR2 SMNVEV (reference sequence). In the authors' methods: Using reference gene primer amplification, nucleated cell counts were estimated. This table comes from immunoSEQ multiplex PCR, and its TCRdb copy is limited to in-frame clones, with some not included. That table supplies the V and J calls and clone size; D and trimming were determined from the DNA. The sample carries roughly 310,000 clones, under 90% recorded once. The source of this sequence is a woman in her 30s with COVID-19, enrolled during active disease. The material sequenced was peripheral blood. The chain is built from TRBV27 and TRBJ1-2, with 7 bases fitting TRBD1. The CDR3 nucleotides read TGTGCCAGCAGTCCTACAGGGGCGGGGTACTATGGCTACACCTTC. Its protein is CASSPTGAGYYGYTF.